This TCR beta chain was recorded in a study of lymphopenia after photon versus proton radiotherapy. Study-level points and caveats: Larger post-nadir TCR diversity loss correlated inversely with survival in deceased patients. Photon-treated patients lost naive T cells and TCR diversity; proton-treated stayed stable. Authors raise, but do not show, better survival with proton therapy. After lymphocyte nadir, photon-treated repertoires showed oligoclonal expansion, especially CD8+ Temra.

Germline loops: CDR1 MDHEN, CDR2 SYDVKM. Deletions cut 5 bases from V and 2 bases from J, with 10 bases between. The CDR3 runs 13 residues. In the case of this clone: Its antigen is currently unknown.

The repertoire was sequenced with immunoSEQ multiplex PCR; TCRdb's copy has only in-frame clones and lacks some. The sample contains around 20,000 clones, roughly four fifths of which appear only once. The genes are TRBV28 and TRBJ2-7, with D hard to call. The sequence came from a woman aged 45 to 65 with pancreatic cancer. The sample here was peripheral blood, taken from a patient treated with photon-based radiotherapy. The DNA of the CDR3 is TGTGCCAGCAGTCTGGGCCATACCTACGAGCAGTACTTC. Amino acid sequence: CASSLGHTYEQYF.